Following are 20 T cell receptor beta chains from one sample sequenced in a study of cytomegalovirus exposure and HLA in healthy donors. PCR involved 60 Vbeta and 13 Jbeta primers. Sequencing was performed with immunoSEQ multiplex PCR; in TCRdb, only in-frame clones are kept and a portion is missing. The sample comprises 60,000 to 70,000 clones, around 80% of which are singletons, and 2.9% rests with the top ten. The sample was PBMCs. Receptor source: a woman aged 30 to 39 in good health and CMV-seronegative.

The chain has TRBV5-6 and TRBJ2-5; D is unresolved. The CDR3 totals 13 residues. V dropped 4 bases and J dropped 4 bases, with 11 bases sitting between them. Germline V gene data show CDR1 as SGHDT and CDR2 as YYEEEE. DNA of the CDR3: TGTGCCAGCAGCCAGACCCGAGGAGAGACCCAGTACTTC. Translated: CASSQTRGETQYF.

This sequence joins TRBV5-1 and TRBJ2-6; D unclear. Trimming took off 7 bases at V and 0 bases at J, with 8 bases between the two ends. The CDR3 is 14 amino acids. Germline V gene data show CDR1 as SGHRS and CDR2 as YFSETQ. The CDR3 loop is CASAEASGANVLTF. In nucleotides, the CDR3 is TGCGCCAGCGCTGAGGCCTCTGGGGCCAACGTCCTGACTTTC.

The rearrangement uses TRBV5-1 and TRBJ2-3; 16 bases align to TRBD2. With 4 bases clipped from V and 3 bases from J, the junction kept 8 bases outside the gene matches. The germline gives CDR1 SGHRS, CDR2 YFSETQ. There are 18 residues in the CDR3. The CDR3 region has the DNA TGCGCCAGCAGCCCCGGGACTAGCGGGAGGGAGATGACAGATACGCAGTATTTT. Translation: CASSPGTSGREMTDTQYF.

V is TRBV7-2 and J is TRBJ2-5; 16 nucleotides align to TRBD2. V shed 5 bases and J 14 bases; nucleotides not matched to a gene: 11. In germline, CDR1 is SGHTA, CDR2 FQGNSA. This CDR3 has 15 residues. CDR3 region: CASSPTGTSGGGYYF. The CDR3 nucleotides read TGTGCCAGCAGCCCGACCGGGACTAGCGGGGGGGGCTACTACTTC.

The chain recombines TRBV6-7 with TRBJ1-1; D gene ambiguous. TRBV6-7 carries the ORF label, with uncertain function. The CDR3 length is 17 residues. The ends were cut back, 2 bases at V and 0 bases at J, with 16 bases in the middle. The CDR3, as DNA: TGTGCCAGCAGTTACCTTAATAAGAGGGTCTTGAACACTGAAGCTTTCTTT. It translates to CASSYLNKRVLNTEAFF.

The chain links TRBV2 to TRBJ2-7, with TRBD1 matching over 7 bases. This CDR3 spans 13 amino acids. The germline gives CDR1 SNHLY, CDR2 FYNNEI. V lost 6 bases to trimming and J lost 7 bases; unmatched junction nucleotides: 9. CDR3 sequence reads: CASSDDRVREQYF. Written as DNA, the CDR3 is TGTGCCAGCAGCGACGACAGGGTGCGGGAGCAGTACTTC.

V is TRBV2 and J is TRBJ1-5, with D perhaps TRBD1 (6 bases). CDR3 length equals 15 residues. Germline V lookup: CDR1 SNHLY, CDR2 FYNNEI. V was clipped by 6 bases and J by 1 base, with 13 bases between them. The CDR3 DNA reads as TGTGCCAGCAGCCAGACAGGACAGAGCAATCAGCCCCAGCATTTT. Translated: CASSQTGQSNQPQHF.

The sample holds one count of this clone. The rearrangement joins TRBV5-6 to TRBJ1-2; TRBD1 might be the D (6 bases). Germline loops: CDR1 SGHDT, CDR2 YYEEEE. The CDR3 has 14 residues. V shed 0 bases and J shed 7 bases, with 13 bases lying between them. In DNA, the CDR3 is TGTGCCAGCAGCTTGGCCGCAGGGGTCTCTGGCTACACCTTC. As protein: CASSLAAGVSGYTF.

Worth noting for this clone: Distinct nucleotide sequences in the sample also encode this CDR3. The chain couples TRBV6-6 to TRBJ2-5; a possible D gene is TRBD1 (6 bases). The V end was cut by 5 bases, the J end by 2 bases, with 9 bases between. Germline V CDR1 and CDR2: MNHNY, SVGAGI (reference sequence). CDR3 length equals 13 residues. The CDR3 sequence is CASSGQGQETQYF. DNA of the CDR3: TGTGCCAGCAGTGGGCAGGGGCAAGAGACCCAGTACTTC.

This clone was observed once. The chain is built from TRBV18 and TRBJ1-2; D gene uncertain. Germline CDR1 KGHSH, CDR2 LQKENI. The CDR3 spans 12 residues. The V end lost 6 bases, the J end lost 7 bases, and 12 bases lay between the germline ends. CDR3 region: CASSSGLSGYTF. CDR3 nucleotide sequence: TGTGCCAGCTCCTCAGGTTTAAGTGGCTACACCTTC. Full variable domain (rest looked up from reference TRBV18 and TRBJ1-2): NAGVMQNPRHLVRRRGQEARLRCSPMKGHSHVYWYRQLPEEGLKFMVYLQKENIIDESGMPKERFSAEFPKEGPSILRIQQVVRGDSAAYFCASSSGLSGYTFGSGTRLTVV.

This chain links TRBV12-5 with TRBJ2-5; 8 nucleotides match TRBD1. V trimming: 4 bases; J trimming: 4 bases; junction bases outside the gene matches: 5. Germline values: CDR1 LGHNT, CDR2 FRNRAP. The CDR3 runs 14 residues. For the CDR3, the DNA is TGTGCTAGTGGTTCGACAGGGGAGCGAGAGACCCAGTACTTC. As protein: CASGSTGERETQYF.

The chain links TRBV10-3 to TRBJ2-2, with 10 bases that match TRBD1. Germline lookup yields CDR1 ENHRY and CDR2 SYGVKD. V was pared by 3 bases and J by 5 bases, with 3 bases of the junction left unmatched. The CDR3 covers 15 residues. The CDR3 DNA reads as TGTGCCATCAGTGACCGGGACAGGGGTACCGGGGAGCTGTTTTTT. This encodes CAISDRDRGTGELFF.

This clone was observed a single time. Here the CDR3 reads CASSLRGGTPNTGELFF. CDR3 nucleotides: TGTGCCAGCAGCTTAAGGGGGGGGACACCCAACACCGGGGAGCTGTTTTTT. V gene TRBV7-2 combines with J gene TRBJ2-2; possibly TRBD2 for D (7 bases). The CDR3 consists of 17 residues. Germline assignment: CDR1 SGHTA and CDR2 FQGNSA. V lost 2 bases and J lost 2, with 15 bases in between.

This chain uses TRBV19 with TRBJ1-2; no reliable D call. Germline-derived CDR1 and CDR2 are LNHDA and SQIVND (reference sequence). This CDR3 is built from 13 residues. Trimming cost V 7 bases and J 4 bases, with 13 bases left between them. CDR3 DNA sequence: TGTGCCAGTATCTCCGGTCTAACCTATGGCTACACCTTC. Translated: CASISGLTYGYTF. Based on the CDR3 plus reference TRBV19 and TRBJ1-2, the full variable domain is DGGITQSPKYLFRKEGQNVTLSCEQNLNHDAMYWYRQDPGQGLRLIYYSQIVNDFQKGDIAEGYSVSREKKESFPLTVTSAQKNPTAFYLCASISGLTYGYTFGSGTRLTVV.

The rearrangement uses TRBV6-5 and TRBJ2-2; D perhaps matches TRBD2 (5 bases). Between the trimmed V and J ends, which lost 5 bases and 3 bases, there was a span of 10 bases. Germline CDR1 is MNHEY and CDR2 is SVGAGI. The CDR3 totals 14 residues. The CDR3 spells CASSVTGDTGELFF. The CDR3 nucleotides are TGTGCCAGCAGTGTGACCGGGGACACCGGGGAGCTGTTTTTT.

Of note for this clone: The junction does not match germline at one end; this may be a read error. The V gene is TRBV5-4, the J gene TRBJ2-1; possibly TRBD2 for D (7 bases). The CDR3 contains 14 residues. CDR1 is SGHNT and CDR2 is YYREEE in the germline V gene (reference sequence). For the CDR3, the DNA is TGTGTCAGCAGCTTGGGGGGCGGGAGCTATGAGCAGTTCTTC. This gives the protein CVSSLGGGSYEQFF.

The sample holds one count of this clone. The V gene is TRBV15, the J gene TRBJ2-2; 13 bases align to TRBD2. The CDR3 consists of 18 residues. The V gene end was trimmed by 0 bases and the J gene end by 7 bases; junction bases not matched to a gene: 8. Germline V CDR1 and CDR2: LNHNV, YYDKDF (reference sequence). This CDR3 is CATSRDLALAGGGGELFF. As DNA, the CDR3 is TGTGCCACCAGCAGAGATCTGGCACTAGCGGGAGGGGGCGGGGAGCTGTTTTTT.

The chain combines TRBV10-2 with TRBJ1-3; D unclear. The germline V and J ends were trimmed by 2 bases and 0 bases, with 8 bases remaining between them. CDR1 is WSHSY, CDR2 SAAADI, per germline. The CDR3 totals 15 residues. In DNA form, the CDR3 reads TGCGCCAGCAGTGAGGGCGGAAGCTCTGGAAACACCATATATTTT. It yields the protein CASSEGGSSGNTIYF.

This chain uses TRBV18 with TRBJ1-2; 8 nucleotides line up with TRBD1. The CDR3 runs 13 residues. The germline CDR1 and CDR2 sequences are KGHSH and LQKENI. V was pared by 6 bases and J by 4 bases, with 4 bases of the junction left unmatched. CDR3 sequence: CASSDRETYGYTF. The CDR3, as DNA: TGTGCCAGCTCGGACAGGGAAACCTATGGCTACACCTTC. The full variable domain, with the rest looked up from reference TRBV18 and TRBJ1-2, is NAGVMQNPRHLVRRRGQEARLRCSPMKGHSHVYWYRQLPEEGLKFMVYLQKENIIDESGMPKERFSAEFPKEGPSILRIQQVVRGDSAAYFCASSDRETYGYTFGSGTRLTVV.

This clone came up a few times. The rearrangement uses TRBV7-2 and TRBJ2-1; D might be TRBD1 (6 bases). V was trimmed by 5 bases and J by 9 bases, leaving 14 bases between them. The CDR3 runs 13 residues. Germline-derived CDR1 and CDR2 are SGHTA and FQGNSA. In nucleotides, the CDR3 is TGTGCCAGCAGCGCTCTTTTGGACAGTGAGCAGTTCTTC. Amino acids: CASSALLDSEQFF.